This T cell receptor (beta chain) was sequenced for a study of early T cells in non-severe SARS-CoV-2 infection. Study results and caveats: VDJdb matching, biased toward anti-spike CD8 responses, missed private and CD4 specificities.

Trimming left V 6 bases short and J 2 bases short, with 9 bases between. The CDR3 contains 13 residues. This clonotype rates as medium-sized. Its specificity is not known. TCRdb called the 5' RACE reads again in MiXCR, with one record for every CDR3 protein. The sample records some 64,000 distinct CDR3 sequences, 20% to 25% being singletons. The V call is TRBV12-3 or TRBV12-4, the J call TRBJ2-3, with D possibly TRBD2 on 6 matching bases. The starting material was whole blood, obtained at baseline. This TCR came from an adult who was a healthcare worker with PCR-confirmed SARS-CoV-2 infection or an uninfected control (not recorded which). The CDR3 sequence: CASRSSVTDTQYF. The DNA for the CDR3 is TGTGCCAGCAGATCTAGCGTCACAGATACGCAGTATTTT.